These 10 T cell receptor beta chains share one sample of origin, sequenced in a study of regulatory T cells in long-lasting Graves disease. To make TCR beta libraries, researchers used iRepertoire HTBI primers and Arm-PCR of CDR3 regions. TCRdb re-called the multiplex PCR reads through MiXCR, storing one row per CDR3 protein. This table has about 470,000 distinct CDR3 sequences, roughly 20% appearing once. The sample's time point: persistent/refractory GD, antithyroid drugs over 5 years with positive TRAb. PBMC-derived RNA was used for the TCR library. The sequencing here drew on peripheral blood mononuclear cells (PBMCs), taken when the disease was refractory, from a patient treated with antithyroid drugs. Receptor source: a female donor with Graves disease.

Comment on this clonotype: Its ends do not fully match the called genes, so a read error is possible. This chain links TRBV5-1 with TRBJ1-3; 7 bases fit TRBD1. Per germline, CDR1 SGHRS and CDR2 YFSETQ. This CDR3 is built from 15 residues. CDR3: CASSLGQNSGNTIYF. The CDR3 DNA follows: TGCGCCAGCAGTTTGGGACAGAACTCTGGAAACACCATATATTTT. Variable domain in full (rest from reference TRBV5-1 and TRBJ1-3): KAGVTQTPRYLIKTRGQQVTLSCSPISGHRSVSWYQQTPGQGLQFLFEYFSETQRNKGNFPGRFSGRQFSNSRSEMNVSTLELGDSALYLCASSLGQNSGNTIYFGEGSWLTVV.

The rearrangement joins TRBV28 to TRBJ2-3, with TRBD2 identical over 7 bases. Germline V gene lookup returns CDR1 MDHEN and CDR2 SYDVKM. This CDR3 is built from 16 residues. The V and J ends lost 4 bases and 0 bases, in that order; junction bases with no gene match: 7. CDR3 bases: TGTGCCAGCAGTTCCCCCAAGCGGGAAAGCACAGATACGCAGTATTTT. Translating gives CASSSPKRESTDTQYF.

Note on this clonotype: A far larger clone is off by one base, so a read error is likely. V is TRBV6-2 or TRBV6-3 and J is TRBJ2-7, with no clear D. Trimming removed 6 bases from V and 1 base from J, with 13 bases in between. The CDR3 spans 14 residues. CDR1 is MNHEY and CDR2 is SVGEGT in the germline V gene. CDR3 sequence: CASRAPGLSYEQYF. As DNA, the CDR3 is TGTGCCAGCAGGGCCCCGGGTTTGTCCTACGAGCAGTACTTC.

The chain has TRBV9 and TRBJ2-7; possibly TRBD1 for D (5 bases). Germline V gene sequence: CDR1 SGDLS, CDR2 YYNGEE. CDR3 length: 14 amino acids. The V end lost 0 bases, the J end lost 5 bases, and 12 bases lay between the germline ends. The CDR3 loop is CASSVGDSQDEQYF. The DNA of the CDR3 is TGTGCCAGCAGCGTAGGTGACAGTCAGGACGAGCAGTACTTC.

The chain is built from TRBV29-1 and TRBJ1-1; D is undetermined. The CDR3 extends over 13 amino acids. V was clipped by 4 bases and J by 4 bases, with 13 bases between them. Germline CDR1 is SQVTM and CDR2 is ANQGSEA. The CDR3 loop reads CSVASGKGTEAFF. Written as DNA, the CDR3 is TGCAGCGTTGCCAGCGGGAAAGGCACTGAAGCTTTCTTT.

This clonotype was detected many times. This sequence joins TRBV12-3 or TRBV12-4 and TRBJ2-7; 7 bases fit TRBD1. The CDR3 is made up of 13 amino acids. The V gene end was trimmed by 6 bases and the J gene end by 2 bases; junction bases not matched to a gene: 4. The DNA of the CDR3 is TGTGCCAGCAGGGGTGGGACAGCCTACGAGCAGTACTTC. Residues: CASRGGTAYEQYF.

This clonotype was seen a handful of times. The junction departs from germline at one end; a sequencing error may be responsible. The chain has TRBV6-5 and TRBJ2-7; D tentatively reads TRBD1 or TRBD2 (5 bases each). This CDR3 comprises 11 residues. CDR1 and CDR2 (germline): MNHEY, SVGAGI. CDR3 in amino acids: CASSYGRDADF. CDR3 in DNA: TGTGCCAGCAGTTACGGCCGGGACGCAGACTTC.

This clonotype was observed many times. A junction end diverges from the germline sequence, so it may reflect a read error. The rearrangement uses TRBV7-7 and TRBJ2-2, with D maybe TRBD1 (6 bases). The CDR3 spans 13 residues. From germline, CDR1 is SSHAT and CDR2 FNYEAQ (reference sequence). The CDR3, as DNA: TGTGCTAGCAGCCGGACAGTCACCGGGGAGCTGTTTTTT. This gives the protein CASSRTVTGELFF. Full variable domain (missing parts from reference TRBV7-7 and TRBJ2-2): GAGVSQSPRYKVTKRGQDVTLRCDPISSHATLYWYQQALGQGPEFLTYFNYEAQPDKSGLPSDRFSAERPEGSISTLTIQRTEQRDSAMYRCASSRTVTGELFFGEGSRLTVL.

In this sample, this clonotype turned up a few times. The gene calls are TRBV6-2 or TRBV6-3 and TRBJ2-1; no reliable D call. Trimming cost V 0 bases and J 10 bases, with 7 bases left between them. In germline, CDR1 is MNHEY, CDR2 SVGEGT. The CDR3 consists of 12 residues. CDR3 nucleotides: TGTGCCAGCAGTTACTCTGGCCAGGAGCAGTTCTTC. Protein: CASSYSGQEQFF.

This clonotype was seen at least ten times. This chain connects TRBV27 to TRBJ1-1, with 9 positions matching TRBD1. The CDR3 has 13 amino acids. The germline V gene encodes CDR1 MNHEY and CDR2 SMNVEV (reference sequence). J lost 4 bases, V lost 8 bases, and 5 bases had no gene match. The CDR3 bases are TGTGCCAGCCGGACAGGGGCACGCACTGAAGCTTTCTTT. Translation: CASRTGARTEAFF.